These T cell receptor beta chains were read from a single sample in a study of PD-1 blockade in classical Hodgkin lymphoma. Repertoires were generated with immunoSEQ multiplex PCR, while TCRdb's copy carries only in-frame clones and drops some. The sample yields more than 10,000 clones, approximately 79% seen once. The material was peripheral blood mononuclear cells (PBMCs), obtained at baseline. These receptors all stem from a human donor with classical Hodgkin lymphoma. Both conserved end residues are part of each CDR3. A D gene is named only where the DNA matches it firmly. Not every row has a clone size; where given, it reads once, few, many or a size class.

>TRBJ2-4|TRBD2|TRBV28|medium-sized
CASSHPTSGNIQYF
TGTGCCAGCAGTCACCCGACTAGCGGAAACATTCAGTACTTC
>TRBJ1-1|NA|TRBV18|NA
CASSPGPNTEAFF
TGTGCCAGCTCACCGGGACCCAATACTGAAGCTTTCTTT
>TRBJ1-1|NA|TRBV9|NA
CASSVDLNTEAFF
TGTGCCAGCAGCGTGGATCTGAACACTGAAGCTTTCTTT
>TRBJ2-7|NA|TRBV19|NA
CASSMRAGISTYEQYF
TGTGCCAGTAGTATGAGGGCGGGAATTTCTACCTACGAGCAGTACTTC
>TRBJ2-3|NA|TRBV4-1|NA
CASSSPLDTQYF
TGCGCCAGCAGCTCACCCCTAGATACGCAGTATTTT
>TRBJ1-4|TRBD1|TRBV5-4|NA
CASSLGQVTNEKLFF
TGTGCCAGCAGTCTTGGACAGGTTACTAATGAAAAACTGTTTTTT
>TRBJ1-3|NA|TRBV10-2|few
CASRRDTVAGNTIYF
TGCGCCAGCAGGAGGGACACCGTCGCTGGAAACACCATATATTTT
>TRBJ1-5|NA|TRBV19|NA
CASNRRGAAGGNQPQHF
TGTGCCAGTAACCGGAGGGGGGCCGCAGGAGGCAATCAGCCCCAGCATTTT
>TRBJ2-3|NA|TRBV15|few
CATSRERGVTDTQYF
TGTGCCACCAGCAGAGAACGTGGGGTAACAGATACGCAGTATTTT
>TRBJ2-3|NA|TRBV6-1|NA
CASSESYTSTDTQYF
TGTGCCAGCAGTGAATCCTATACTAGCACAGATACGCAGTATTTT
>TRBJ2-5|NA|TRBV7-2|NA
CASSLVIAYWETQYF
TGTGCCAGCAGCTTAGTAATCGCTTACTGGGAGACCCAGTACTTC
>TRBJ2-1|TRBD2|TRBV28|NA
CASREGTSGRSEQFF
TGTGCCAGCAGAGAGGGGACTAGCGGGAGGAGTGAGCAGTTCTTC
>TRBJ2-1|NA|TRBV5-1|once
CASSQTRSIYNEQFF
TGCGCCAGCAGCCAGACCCGGAGTATCTACAATGAGCAGTTCTTC
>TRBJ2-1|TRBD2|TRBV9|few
CASSVDPTSGHEQFF
TGTGCCAGCAGCGTGGACCCGACTAGCGGCCATGAGCAGTTCTTC
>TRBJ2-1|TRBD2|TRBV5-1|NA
CASSGTGTSTDEQFF
TGCGCCAGCAGCGGGACCGGGACTAGTACCGATGAGCAGTTCTTC
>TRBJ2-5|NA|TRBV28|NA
CASRDRDWQETQYF
TGTGCCAGCAGGGATAGGGACTGGCAAGAGACCCAGTACTTC
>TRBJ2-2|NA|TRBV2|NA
CASSEQRKNTGELFF
TGTGCCAGCAGTGAACAGCGGAAGAACACCGGGGAGCTGTTTTTT